The clone carrying this T cell receptor beta chain was detected ten times or more. This library used around 0.4 ug RNA and molecular barcoded adaptors spanning alpha/delta and beta/gamma chains. Via MiXCR, TCRdb re-called the reads, giving one row per CDR3 protein. The table includes about 48,000 distinct CDR3 sequences, approximately 19% detected once. The data stem from a study of read filtering for tumor transcriptome and immune sequencing. Overall study: Among patients, roughly 17 were male and about 15 female, aged roughly 45 to 85 (mean about 71). Whole-transcriptome libraries were prepared after DNase treatment. TCR-mapped reads were about 4.05 to 11 million with IR-seq versus 85 to 1273 with RNA-seq.

Sequencing was done on a sample of a population of CD138-negative cells sorted from bone marrow. This clonotype was sampled from a donor aged 40 or older with multiple myeloma.

The chain's CDR3 is CSVARTNEKLFF. The CDR3 DNA reads TGCAGCGTTGCGAGGACAAATGAAAAACTGTTTTTT. J is TRBJ1-4 and V is TRBV29-1; D perhaps matches TRBD1 (5 bases). With 4 bases removed from V and 5 bases from J, the gap between germline ends came to 8 bases. The CDR3 runs 12 residues. The germline V gene encodes CDR1 SQVTM and CDR2 ANQGSEA. The full variable domain, rest sourced from reference TRBV29-1 and TRBJ1-4, is SAVISQKPSRDICQRGTSLTIQCQVDSQVTMMFWYRQQPGQSLTLIATANQGSEATYESGFVIDKFPISRPNLTFSTLTVSNMSPEDSSIYLCSVARTNEKLFFGSGTQLSVL.